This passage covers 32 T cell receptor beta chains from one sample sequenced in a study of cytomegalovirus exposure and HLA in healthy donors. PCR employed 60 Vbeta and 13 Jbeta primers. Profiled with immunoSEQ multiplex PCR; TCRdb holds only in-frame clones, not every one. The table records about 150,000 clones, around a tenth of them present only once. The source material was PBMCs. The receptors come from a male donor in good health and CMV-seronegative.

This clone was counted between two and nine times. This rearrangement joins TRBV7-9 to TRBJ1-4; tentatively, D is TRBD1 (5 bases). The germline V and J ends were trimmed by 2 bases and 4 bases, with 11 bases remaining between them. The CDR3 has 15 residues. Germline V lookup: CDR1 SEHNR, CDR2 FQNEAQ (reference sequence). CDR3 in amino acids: CASSLSAGLNEKLFF. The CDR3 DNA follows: TGTGCCAGCAGCTTAAGTGCGGGGCTTAATGAAAAACTGTTTTTT.

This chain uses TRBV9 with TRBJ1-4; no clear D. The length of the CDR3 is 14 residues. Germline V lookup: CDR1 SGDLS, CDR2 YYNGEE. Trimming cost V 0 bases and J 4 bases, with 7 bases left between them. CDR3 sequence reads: CASSVGHNNEKLFF. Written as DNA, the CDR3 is TGTGCCAGCAGCGTAGGGCATAATAATGAAAAACTGTTTTTT. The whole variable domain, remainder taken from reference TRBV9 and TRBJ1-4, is DSGVTQTPKHLITATGQRVTLRCSPRSGDLSVYWYQQSLDQGLQFLIQYYNGEERAKGNILERFSAQQFPDLHSELNLSSLELGDSALYFCASSVGHNNEKLFFGSGTQLSVL.

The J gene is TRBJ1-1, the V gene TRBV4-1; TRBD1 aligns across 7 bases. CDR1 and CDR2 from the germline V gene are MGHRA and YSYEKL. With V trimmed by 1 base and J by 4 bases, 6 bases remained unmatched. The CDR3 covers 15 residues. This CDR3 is CASSQAQGTGTEAFF. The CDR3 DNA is TGCGCCAGCAGCCAAGCACAGGGGACGGGCACTGAAGCTTTCTTT.

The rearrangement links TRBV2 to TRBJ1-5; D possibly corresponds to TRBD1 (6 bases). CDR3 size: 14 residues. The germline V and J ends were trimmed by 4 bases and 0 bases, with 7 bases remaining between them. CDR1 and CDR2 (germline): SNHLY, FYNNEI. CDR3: CASSGGHSNQPQHF. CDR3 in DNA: TGTGCCAGCAGTGGGGGGCATAGCAATCAGCCCCAGCATTTT.

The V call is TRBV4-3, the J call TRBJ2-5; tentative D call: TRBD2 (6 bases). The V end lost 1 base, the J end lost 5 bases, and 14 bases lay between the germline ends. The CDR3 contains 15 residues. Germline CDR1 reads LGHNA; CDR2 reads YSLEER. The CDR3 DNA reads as TGCGCCAGCAGCCAAGGATTCCCTAGCGCTGAGACCCAGTACTTC. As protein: CASSQGFPSAETQYF.

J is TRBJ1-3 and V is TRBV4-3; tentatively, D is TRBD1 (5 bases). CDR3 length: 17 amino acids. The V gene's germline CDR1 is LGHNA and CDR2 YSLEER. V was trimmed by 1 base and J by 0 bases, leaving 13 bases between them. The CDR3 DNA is TGCGCCAGCAGCCAAGGGGGAACAGGTTTCTCTGGAAACACCATATATTTT. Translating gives CASSQGGTGFSGNTIYF.

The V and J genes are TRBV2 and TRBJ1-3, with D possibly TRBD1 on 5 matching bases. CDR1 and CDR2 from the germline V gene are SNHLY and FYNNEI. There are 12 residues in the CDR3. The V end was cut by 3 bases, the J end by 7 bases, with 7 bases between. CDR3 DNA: TGTGCCAGCAGTGACAGGGTGAACACCATATATTTT. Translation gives CASSDRVNTIYF. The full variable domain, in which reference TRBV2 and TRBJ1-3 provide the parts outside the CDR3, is EPEVTQTPSHQVTQMGQEVILRCVPISNHLYFYWYRQILGQKVEFLVSFYNNEISEKSEIFDDQFSVERPDGSNFTLKIRSTKLEDSAMYFCASSDRVNTIYFGEGSWLTVV.

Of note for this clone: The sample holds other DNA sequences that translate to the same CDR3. CDR3 amino acids: CASSYLAGQGYGYTF. DNA for the CDR3: TGCGCCAGCAGCTACCTGGCGGGGCAGGGCTATGGCTACACCTTC. This rearrangement joins TRBV5-1 to TRBJ1-2, with D possibly being TRBD1 (5 bases). V dropped 3 bases and J dropped 4 bases, with 16 bases sitting between them. Looked up from germline, CDR1 is SGHRS and CDR2 is YFSETQ. The CDR3 runs 15 residues.

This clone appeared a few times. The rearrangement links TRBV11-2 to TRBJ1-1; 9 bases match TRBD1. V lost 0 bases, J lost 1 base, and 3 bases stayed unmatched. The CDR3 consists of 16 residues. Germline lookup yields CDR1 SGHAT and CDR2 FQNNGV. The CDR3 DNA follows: TGTGCCAGCAGCTTAGAACCGGGACAGGGGAACACTGAAGCTTTCTTT. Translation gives CASSLEPGQGNTEAFF.

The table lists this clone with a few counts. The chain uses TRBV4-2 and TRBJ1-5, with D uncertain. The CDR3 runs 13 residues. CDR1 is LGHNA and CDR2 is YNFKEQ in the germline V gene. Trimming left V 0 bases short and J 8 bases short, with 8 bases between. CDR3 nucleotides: TGTGCCAGCAGCCAAGATCCCGGGGAGCCCCAGCATTTT. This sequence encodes CASSQDPGEPQHF.

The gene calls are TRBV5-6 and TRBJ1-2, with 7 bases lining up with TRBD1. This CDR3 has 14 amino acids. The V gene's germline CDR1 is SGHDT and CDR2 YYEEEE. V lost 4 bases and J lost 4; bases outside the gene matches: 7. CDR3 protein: CASSVGGQTYGYTF. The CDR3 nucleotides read TGTGCCAGCAGCGTGGGGGGACAGACCTATGGCTACACCTTC.

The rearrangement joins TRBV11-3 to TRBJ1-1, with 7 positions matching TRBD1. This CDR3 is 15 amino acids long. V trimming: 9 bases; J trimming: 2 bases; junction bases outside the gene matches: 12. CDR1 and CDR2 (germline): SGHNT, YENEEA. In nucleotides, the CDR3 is TGTGCCAGAGAAACCCCCCGGGACAGTAACACTGAAGCTTTCTTT. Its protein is CARETPRDSNTEAFF.

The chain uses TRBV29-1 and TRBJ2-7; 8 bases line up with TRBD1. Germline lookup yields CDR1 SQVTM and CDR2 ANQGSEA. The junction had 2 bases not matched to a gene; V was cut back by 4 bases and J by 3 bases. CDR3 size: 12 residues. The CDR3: CSVAGQGYEQYF. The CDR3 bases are TGCAGCGTTGCCGGACAGGGCTACGAGCAGTACTTC.

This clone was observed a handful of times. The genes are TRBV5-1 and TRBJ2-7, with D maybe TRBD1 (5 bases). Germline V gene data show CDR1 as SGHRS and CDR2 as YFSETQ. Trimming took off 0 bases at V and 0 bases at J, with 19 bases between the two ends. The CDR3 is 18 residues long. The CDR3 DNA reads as TGCGCCAGCAGCTTGGCCGGAACAGGCCAAGACTTCTCCTACGAGCAGTACTTC. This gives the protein CASSLAGTGQDFSYEQYF.

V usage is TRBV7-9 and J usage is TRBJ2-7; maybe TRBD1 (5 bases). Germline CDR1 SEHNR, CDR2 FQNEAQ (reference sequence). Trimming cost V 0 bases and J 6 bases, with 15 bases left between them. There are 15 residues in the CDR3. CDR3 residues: CASSLAQGSRGEQYF. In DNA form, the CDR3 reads TGTGCCAGCAGCTTAGCGCAGGGATCTAGGGGCGAGCAGTACTTC.

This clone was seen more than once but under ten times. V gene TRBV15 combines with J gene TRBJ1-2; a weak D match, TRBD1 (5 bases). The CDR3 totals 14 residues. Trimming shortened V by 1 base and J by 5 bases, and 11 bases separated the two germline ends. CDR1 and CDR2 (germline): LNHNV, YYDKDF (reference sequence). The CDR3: CATSRAGLPYGYTF. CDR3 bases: TGTGCCACCAGCAGAGCAGGGTTACCTTATGGCTACACCTTC.

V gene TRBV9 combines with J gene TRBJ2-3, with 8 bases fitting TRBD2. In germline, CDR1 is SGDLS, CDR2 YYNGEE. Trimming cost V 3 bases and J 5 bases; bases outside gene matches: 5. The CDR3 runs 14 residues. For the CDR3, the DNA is TGTGCCAGCAGCGAAGCGGGAGTCGTAGATACGCAGTATTTT. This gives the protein CASSEAGVVDTQYF.

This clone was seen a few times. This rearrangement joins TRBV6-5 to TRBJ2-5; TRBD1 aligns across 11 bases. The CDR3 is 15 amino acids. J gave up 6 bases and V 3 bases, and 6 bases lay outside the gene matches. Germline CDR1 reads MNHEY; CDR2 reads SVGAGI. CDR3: CASSYGTGGTKTQYF. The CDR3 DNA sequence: TGTGCCAGCAGTTATGGGACAGGGGGGACAAAGACCCAGTACTTC.

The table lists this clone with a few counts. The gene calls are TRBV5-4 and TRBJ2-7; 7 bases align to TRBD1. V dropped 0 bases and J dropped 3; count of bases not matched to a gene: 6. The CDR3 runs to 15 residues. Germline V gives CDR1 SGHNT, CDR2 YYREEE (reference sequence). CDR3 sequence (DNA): TGTGCCAGCAGCTTGGAGGGGGCAGGGGACTACGAGCAGTACTTC. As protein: CASSLEGAGDYEQYF.

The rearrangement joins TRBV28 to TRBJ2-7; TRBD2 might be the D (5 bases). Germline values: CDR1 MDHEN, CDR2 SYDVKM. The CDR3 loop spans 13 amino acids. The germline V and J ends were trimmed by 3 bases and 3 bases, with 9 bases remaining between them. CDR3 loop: CASSLASGYEQYF. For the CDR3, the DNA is TGTGCCAGCAGTTTGGCCAGCGGCTACGAGCAGTACTTC.

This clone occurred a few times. The CDR3 DNA reads as TGTGCCAGTAGTCCCGGGACAGGCTCGTCCTACGAGCAGTACTTC. This sequence encodes CASSPGTGSSYEQYF. The chain carries TRBV19 and TRBJ2-7, with TRBD1 matching over 8 bases. CDR3 length: 15 amino acids. V trimming: 5 bases; J trimming: 1 base; junction bases outside the gene matches: 7. CDR1 is LNHDA, CDR2 SQIVND, per germline (reference sequence).

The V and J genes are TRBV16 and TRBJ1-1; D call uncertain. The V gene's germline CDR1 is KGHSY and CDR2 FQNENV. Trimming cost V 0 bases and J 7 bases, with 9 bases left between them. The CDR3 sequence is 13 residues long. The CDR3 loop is CASSQSPVVEAFF. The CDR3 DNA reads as TGTGCCAGCAGCCAATCCCCGGTAGTTGAAGCTTTCTTT.

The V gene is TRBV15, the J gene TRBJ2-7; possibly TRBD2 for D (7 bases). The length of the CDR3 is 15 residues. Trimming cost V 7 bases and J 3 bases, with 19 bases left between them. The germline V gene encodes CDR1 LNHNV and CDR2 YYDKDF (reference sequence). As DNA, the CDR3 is TGTGCCACCACCCCCGAAGGGGGACTATACTACGAGCAGTACTTC. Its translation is CATTPEGGLYYEQYF.

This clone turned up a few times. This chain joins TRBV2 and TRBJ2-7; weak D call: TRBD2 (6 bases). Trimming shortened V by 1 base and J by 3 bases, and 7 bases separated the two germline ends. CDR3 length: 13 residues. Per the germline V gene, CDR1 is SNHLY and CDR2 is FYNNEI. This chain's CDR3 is CASSEGGIYEQYF. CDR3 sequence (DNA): TGTGCCAGCAGTGAAGGCGGGATCTACGAGCAGTACTTC. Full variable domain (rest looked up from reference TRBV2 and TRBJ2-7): EPEVTQTPSHQVTQMGQEVILRCVPISNHLYFYWYRQILGQKVEFLVSFYNNEISEKSEIFDDQFSVERPDGSNFTLKIRSTKLEDSAMYFCASSEGGIYEQYFGPGTRLTVT.

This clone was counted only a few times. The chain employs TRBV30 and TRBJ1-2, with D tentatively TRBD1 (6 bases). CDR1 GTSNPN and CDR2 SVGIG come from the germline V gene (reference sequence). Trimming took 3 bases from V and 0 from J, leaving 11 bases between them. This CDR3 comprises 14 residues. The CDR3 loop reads CAWRGGSSNYGYTF. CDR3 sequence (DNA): TGTGCCTGGAGAGGGGGAAGCTCTAACTATGGCTACACCTTC.

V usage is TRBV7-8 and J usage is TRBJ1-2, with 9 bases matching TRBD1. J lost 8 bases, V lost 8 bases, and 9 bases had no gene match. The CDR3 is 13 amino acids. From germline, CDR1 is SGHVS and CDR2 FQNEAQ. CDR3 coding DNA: TGTGCCAGCGCCGAAGACAGGGGGTTAGGCTACACCTTC. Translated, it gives CASAEDRGLGYTF.

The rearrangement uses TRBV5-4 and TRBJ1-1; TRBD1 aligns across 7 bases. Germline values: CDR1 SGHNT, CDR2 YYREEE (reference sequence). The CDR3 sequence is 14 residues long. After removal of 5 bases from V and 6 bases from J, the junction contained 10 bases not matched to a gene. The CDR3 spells CASSQQGIGAEAFF. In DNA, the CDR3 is TGTGCCAGCAGTCAACAGGGGATCGGCGCTGAAGCTTTCTTT.

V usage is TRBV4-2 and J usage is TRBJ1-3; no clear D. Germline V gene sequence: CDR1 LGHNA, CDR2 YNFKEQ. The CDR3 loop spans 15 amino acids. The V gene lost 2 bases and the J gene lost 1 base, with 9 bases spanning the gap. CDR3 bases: TGTGCCAGCAGCCAACGCCAGAATTCTGGAAACACCATATATTTT. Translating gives CASSQRQNSGNTIYF.

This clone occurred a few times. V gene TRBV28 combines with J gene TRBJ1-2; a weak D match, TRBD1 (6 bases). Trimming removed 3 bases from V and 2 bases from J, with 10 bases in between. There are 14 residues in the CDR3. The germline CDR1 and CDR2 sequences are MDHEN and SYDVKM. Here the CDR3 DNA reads TGTGCCAGCAGTTTCAGGACAGTAAACTATGGCTACACCTTC. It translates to CASSFRTVNYGYTF.

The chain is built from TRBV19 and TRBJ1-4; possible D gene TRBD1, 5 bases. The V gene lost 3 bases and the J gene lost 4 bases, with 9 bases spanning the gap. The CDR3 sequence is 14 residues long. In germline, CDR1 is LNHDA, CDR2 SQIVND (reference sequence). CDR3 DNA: TGTGCCAGTAGTATTTGGGGCGATAATGAAAAACTGTTTTTT. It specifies CASSIWGDNEKLFF.

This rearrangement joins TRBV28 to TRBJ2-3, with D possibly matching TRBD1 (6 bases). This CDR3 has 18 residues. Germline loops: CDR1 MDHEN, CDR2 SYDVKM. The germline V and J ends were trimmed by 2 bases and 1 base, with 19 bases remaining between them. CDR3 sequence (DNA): TGTGCCAGCAGTTTAAGGGGGAGAGGGACCTTAGGCACAGATACGCAGTATTTT. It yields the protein CASSLRGRGTLGTDTQYF.

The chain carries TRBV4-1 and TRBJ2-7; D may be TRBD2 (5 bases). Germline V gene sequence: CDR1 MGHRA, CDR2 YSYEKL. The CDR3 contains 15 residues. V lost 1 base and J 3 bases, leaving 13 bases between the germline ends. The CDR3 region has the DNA TGCGCCAGCAGCCAAGCCCTAGGAGGATTCTACGAGCAGTACTTC. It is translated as CASSQALGGFYEQYF.